These T cell receptor beta chains were read from a single sample in a study of T cells in Graves' hyperthyroidism and ophthalmopathy. Via MiXCR, TCRdb re-called the multiplex PCR reads, giving one row per CDR3 protein. The sample lists 400,000 to 600,000 distinct CDR3 sequences, approximately 16% seen once, with 25% to 30% in the top ten. Sequencing was done on a sample of blood. The receptors stem from a woman aged 25-40 years with Graves' ophthalmopathy. Each CDR3 is given with its conserved first and last residue. Fields, in order: V gene, CDR3 protein.

>TRBV11-2
CASSMTRTGELFF
>TRBV19
CASQFRNEQFF
>TRBV19
CASSTMGPGGQPQHF
>TRBV12-3/TRBV12-4
CASSQGAGYTF
>TRBV27
CASSLSGRSYSNQPQHF
>TRBV30
CAWSDGAETQYF
>TRBV24-1
CATSLTGITGELFF
>TRBV20-1
CSARSLETQYF
>TRBV30
CAWRVRTLDTEAFF
>TRBV5-5
CASSLGFGIEQYF
>TRBV27
CASSLSRTGELFF
>TRBV3-2
CASSQVDTSNEQFF
>TRBV6-5
CASSYSTSYEQYF
>TRBV7-2
CASSLVHTGELFF
>TRBV27
CASSSLFGLAAQETQYF